These 14 T cell receptor beta chains were sequenced from one sample in a study of blood T cell repertoires in COVID-19. TCRdb keeps only in-frame clones here, not all; method: immunoSEQ multiplex PCR. The sample holds hundreds of thousands of clones, approximately 88% seen once. The sample consisted of PBMCs or T cells enriched from blood (not recorded which). The source of these receptors is a woman between 18 and 29 years old who had recovered from COVID-19.

The chain couples TRBV18 to TRBJ1-2; D is unclear. Trimming shortened V by 2 bases and J by 2 bases, and 9 bases separated the two germline ends. The CDR3 runs to 14 residues. The germline CDR1 and CDR2 sequences are KGHSH and LQKENI. Here the CDR3 DNA reads TGTGCCAGCTCACCATGGGCAGAAAACTATGGCTACACCTTC. This gives the protein CASSPWAENYGYTF. Supplemented by reference TRBV18 and TRBJ1-2, the full variable domain reads NAGVMQNPRHLVRRRGQEARLRCSPMKGHSHVYWYRQLPEEGLKFMVYLQKENIIDESGMPKERFSAEFPKEGPSILRIQQVVRGDSAAYFCASSPWAENYGYTFGSGTRLTVV.

The chain employs TRBV5-8 and TRBJ1-4, with TRBD1 matching over 10 bases. Trimming removed 3 bases from V and 6 bases from J; junction bases left unmatched: 5. The CDR3 has 15 residues. Germline V gene lookup returns CDR1 SGHTS and CDR2 YDEGEE. CDR3 nucleotides: TGTGCCAGCAGCTACCCCGGGACAGGGGATGAAAAACTGTTTTTT. Protein sequence: CASSYPGTGDEKLFF. The complete variable domain, with remaining parts taken from reference TRBV5-8 and TRBJ1-4, reads EAGVTQSPTHLIKTRGQQATLRCSPISGHTSVYWYQQALGLGLQFLLWYDEGEERNRGNFPPRFSGRQFPNYSSELNVNALELEDSALYLCASSYPGTGDEKLFFGSGTQLSVL.

The rearrangement uses TRBV9 and TRBJ1-1, with 8 positions matching TRBD1. Trimming at V came to 4 bases and at J to 6 bases, leaving 5 bases not matched to a gene. The CDR3 consists of 13 residues. Per the germline V gene, CDR1 is SGDLS and CDR2 is YYNGEE. CDR3 DNA: TGTGCCAGCAGCTATGGACAGGGCGCTGAAGCTTTCTTT. Translating gives CASSYGQGAEAFF.

The count of this clone is one. V gene TRBV18 combines with J gene TRBJ1-2, with 7 bases that match TRBD1. The CDR3 totals 15 residues. Losses at the gene ends were 4 bases for V and 8 bases for J; bases not matched to a gene: 13. Germline CDR1 reads KGHSH; CDR2 reads LQKENI. CDR3 sequence reads: CASSLLDKGAGGYTF. The CDR3 nucleotides read TGTGCCAGCTCACTACTAGATAAGGGGGCTGGCGGCTACACCTTC. The full variable domain, rest sourced from reference TRBV18 and TRBJ1-2, is NAGVMQNPRHLVRRRGQEARLRCSPMKGHSHVYWYRQLPEEGLKFMVYLQKENIIDESGMPKERFSAEFPKEGPSILRIQQVVRGDSAAYFCASSLLDKGAGGYTFGSGTRLTVV.

This chain connects TRBV15 to TRBJ2-3, with 7 bases matching TRBD1. Germline trimming cut 3 bases from V and 4 bases from J; bases unmatched to any gene: 13. The CDR3 is made up of 17 amino acids. Germline CDR1 and CDR2: LNHNV and YYDKDF (reference sequence). The CDR3 region is CATSSDGQVLLADTQYF. The CDR3 bases are TGTGCCACCAGCAGTGACGGACAGGTCCTTCTGGCAGATACGCAGTATTTT.

The chain couples TRBV13 to TRBJ1-2; 7 bases are a match to TRBD1. The ends lost 5 bases at V and 5 bases at J; junction bases unmatched: 5. Germline lookup yields CDR1 PRHDT and CDR2 FYEKMQ (reference sequence). CDR3 size: 13 residues. Here the CDR3 reads CASSPGTAYGYTF. The CDR3 DNA reads as TGTGCCAGCAGCCCCGGGACAGCGTATGGCTACACCTTC.

This clone was recorded at least ten times. V gene TRBV19 combines with J gene TRBJ1-1, with 7 bases identical to TRBD1. The CDR3 spans 14 residues. From germline, CDR1 is LNHDA and CDR2 SQIVND (reference sequence). The V gene end was trimmed by 5 bases and the J gene end by 6 bases; junction bases not matched to a gene: 9. DNA of the CDR3: TGTGCCAGTAGTTCCGACAGGGCGTTGGCTGAAGCTTTCTTT. Translated: CASSSDRALAEAFF.

The chain combines TRBV4-3 with TRBJ2-2; possibly TRBD2 for D (5 bases). The CDR3 runs to 17 residues. V was pared by 5 bases and J by 2 bases, with 18 bases between. The germline V gene has CDR1 LGHNA and CDR2 YSLEER. This chain's CDR3 is CASSSHSSGINTGELFF. The CDR3 coding sequence is TGCGCCAGCAGCTCACATTCCTCCGGGATAAACACCGGGGAGCTGTTTTTT.

V and J are TRBV19 and TRBJ1-2; TRBD1 matches at 8 bases. With V trimmed by 5 bases and J by 0 bases, 17 bases remained unmatched. Per germline, CDR1 LNHDA and CDR2 SQIVND (reference sequence). This CDR3 has 19 residues. The CDR3 DNA follows: TGTGCCAGTAGTCGATATAGAGGGGGACAGGCCCGACCTAACTATGGCTACACCTTC. It encodes CASSRYRGGQARPNYGYTF.

V gene TRBV27 combines with J gene TRBJ2-2, with D perhaps matching TRBD2 (7 bases). Germline values: CDR1 MNHEY, CDR2 SMNVEV (reference sequence). This CDR3 has 15 amino acids. V dropped 4 bases and J dropped 8 bases, with 17 bases sitting between them. The CDR3 protein is CASSSPGGPAGELFF. In nucleotides, the CDR3 is TGTGCCAGCAGTTCGCCGGGGGGCCCTGCGGGGGAGCTGTTTTTT.

This clone appeared once. The chain uses TRBV7-8 and TRBJ2-2; the D gene is possibly TRBD2 (6 bases). The CDR3 extends over 15 amino acids. Germline loops: CDR1 SGHVS, CDR2 FQNEAQ. Deletions cut 4 bases from V and 5 bases from J, with 14 bases between. CDR3 nucleotides: TGTGCCAGCAGCTCCGGGGGTGGCGGGACCGGGGAGCTGTTTTTT. Translated: CASSSGGGGTGELFF.

CDR3 region: CASSSLAGGGRTDTQYF. CDR3 nucleotide sequence: TGTGCCAGCAGCTCGCTAGCGGGCGGGGGGCGCACAGATACGCAGTATTTT. This chain links TRBV7-2 with TRBJ2-3; 8 bases align to TRBD2. The CDR3 covers 17 residues. V shed 4 bases, J shed 1 base, and the junction held 10 bases outside the gene matches. CDR1 and CDR2 from the germline V gene are SGHTA and FQGNSA.

The count of this clone is one. The chain uses TRBV28 and TRBJ2-7; possible D gene TRBD1, 5 bases. The germline V and J ends were trimmed by 1 base and 4 bases, with 8 bases remaining between them. The CDR3 consists of 13 residues. CDR1 and CDR2 (germline): MDHEN, SYDVKM. Written as DNA, the CDR3 is TGTGCCAGCAGTTTATACAGGTCTTACGAGCAGTACTTC. Translation: CASSLYRSYEQYF. Drawing the rest from reference TRBV28 and TRBJ2-7, the complete variable domain is DVKVTQSSRYLVKRTGEKVFLECVQDMDHENMFWYRQDPGLGLRLIYFSYDVKMKEKGDIPEGYSVSREKKERFSLILESASTNQTSMYLCASSLYRSYEQYFGPGTRLTVT.

The V and J genes are TRBV6-6 and TRBJ2-7; 10 bases are shared with TRBD2. The V segment lost 6 bases and the J segment 3 bases; nucleotides outside the gene matches: 5. The CDR3 runs 14 residues. Germline-derived CDR1 and CDR2 are MNHNY and SVGAGI (reference sequence). The CDR3 DNA is TGTGCCAGCAGCCCAGTAGCGGGAGGCTACGAGCAGTACTTC. Translated: CASSPVAGGYEQYF.